This record looks at one T cell receptor (beta chain) sequence and its context. Its antigen is not identified. CDR3 length equals 17 residues. V lost 1 base, J lost 3 bases, and 14 bases stayed unmatched. Germline V CDR1 and CDR2: DFQATT, SNEGSKA (reference sequence). This entry comes from a study of identical twins. Findings and caveats of the study: Beta out-of-frame sequences showed weaker excess sharing between twins. Zero-insertion analyses might be partly confounded by invariant T cells like MAIT and iNKT. Reduced insertions were recorded for abundant cord blood beta clonotypes, with no such pattern in memory repertoires.

With template switching, a universal primer site was added, and the cDNA carried unique molecular identifiers. From the 5' RACE reads, TCRdb called clonotypes with MiXCR, one entry per CDR3 protein. The table shows about 1.7 million distinct CDR3 sequences, with less than 35% occurring only once. V and J are TRBV20-1 and TRBJ2-7, with 8 bases matching TRBD1. The source of this sequence is a newborn girl in good health. The specimen was cord blood. CDR3 bases: TGCAGTGCTAGAGGCCTGAGACAGGGGAGAAGCTTCTACGAGCAGTACTTC. Protein product: CSARGLRQGRSFYEQYF.